The 8 T cell receptor beta chains in this list originate from one sample, sequenced in a study of vaccination and CD4 T cells after COVID-19. The assay that was used to sequence DNA from cultured CD4+ T cells was the Oncomine TCR Beta short-read assay. Each CDR3 protein gets one entry after TCRdb re-called the PCR reads with MiXCR. The sample lists approximately 15,000 distinct CDR3 sequences; around 40% were seen once. Antigens for these TCRs are unknown. Treatment of the sample: 10-day PBMC culture with coronavirus spike peptide pools or control peptides (ViraFEST assay). Sequenced material: CD4+ T cells from blood, cultured in vitro, taken before SARS-CoV-2 vaccination. The receptors derive from a human donor who had recovered from COVID-19.

This clonotype has a handful of counts. V and J are TRBV6-5 and TRBJ1-2; 7 bases align to TRBD1. CDR3 length: 15 amino acids. V shed 1 base, J shed 3 bases, and the junction held 5 bases outside the gene matches. The germline V gene encodes CDR1 MNHEY and CDR2 SVGAGI. The CDR3 DNA reads TGTGCCAGCAGTTACTGGCGACAGGGTGACTATGGCTACACCTTC. It translates to CASSYWRQGDYGYTF.

The chain uses TRBV15 and TRBJ2-3; D remains ambiguous. CDR3 length: 12 amino acids. V was cut by 0 bases and J by 5 bases, with 3 bases left in between. Germline CDR1 is LNHNV and CDR2 is YYDKDF (reference sequence). Here the CDR3 reads CATSRDLDTQYF. Here the CDR3 DNA reads TGTGCCACCAGCAGAGATTTAGATACGCAGTATTTT.

This clonotype came up a few times. This chain connects TRBV7-2 to TRBJ2-7; 8 nucleotides agree with TRBD2. The germline V gene encodes CDR1 SGHTA and CDR2 FQGNSA. J lost 2 bases, V lost 5 bases, and 5 bases had no gene match. There are 14 residues in the CDR3. DNA of the CDR3: TGTGCCAGCAGCCTCCCCGGGGGGGCCTACGAGCAGTACTTC. This translates into CASSLPGGAYEQYF.

There are a few counts of this clonotype. CDR3 protein: CASSYGEKVGYTF. The CDR3 DNA is TGTGCCAGCAGTTACGGGGAGAAGGTGGGCTACACCTTC. V and J are TRBV6-5 and TRBJ1-2, with D unresolved. The length of the CDR3 is 13 residues. CDR1 and CDR2 from the germline V gene are MNHEY and SVGAGI. With 2 bases removed from V and 8 bases from J, the gap between germline ends came to 12 bases.

The chain recombines TRBV20-1 with TRBJ2-5; possibly TRBD2 for D (6 bases). The CDR3 has 15 residues. V lost 1 base and J 7 bases, leaving 19 bases between the germline ends. The V gene's germline CDR1 is DFQATT and CDR2 SNEGSKA (reference sequence). CDR3 sequence: CSARVLVGLGGTQYF. DNA for the CDR3: TGCAGTGCTAGAGTATTGGTTGGGCTCGGGGGGACCCAGTACTTC.

The J gene is TRBJ2-5, the V gene TRBV11-2, with 8 nucleotides matching TRBD1. CDR1 and CDR2 from the germline V gene are SGHAT and FQNNGV. The CDR3 runs 18 residues. V lost 5 bases, J lost 5 bases, and 19 bases stayed unmatched. The CDR3 here is CASSGRSWTGSFPETQYF. The CDR3 nucleotides are TGTGCCAGCAGCGGGAGATCTTGGACAGGGAGTTTCCCCGAGACCCAGTACTTC.

This clonotype has only one observation. J is TRBJ1-6 and V is TRBV5-6; D may be TRBD1 (5 bases). This CDR3 is built from 16 residues. In germline, CDR1 is SGHDT, CDR2 YYEEEE. The V end was cut by 4 bases, the J end by 0 bases, with 11 bases between. The DNA for the CDR3 is TGTGCCAGCAGCCGTTCAGGGAGCTCCTATAATTCACCCCTCCACTTT. This codes for CASSRSGSSYNSPLHF.

This clonotype was found a few times. The genes are TRBV6-2 or TRBV6-3 and TRBJ1-1; no reliable D call. Germline CDR1 reads MNHEY; CDR2 reads SVGEGT. This CDR3 is built from 13 residues. V shed 8 bases and J shed 1 base, with 11 bases lying between them. DNA of the CDR3: TGTGCCAGCCATATGGTGTGGAACACTGAAGCTTTCTTT. This encodes CASHMVWNTEAFF.